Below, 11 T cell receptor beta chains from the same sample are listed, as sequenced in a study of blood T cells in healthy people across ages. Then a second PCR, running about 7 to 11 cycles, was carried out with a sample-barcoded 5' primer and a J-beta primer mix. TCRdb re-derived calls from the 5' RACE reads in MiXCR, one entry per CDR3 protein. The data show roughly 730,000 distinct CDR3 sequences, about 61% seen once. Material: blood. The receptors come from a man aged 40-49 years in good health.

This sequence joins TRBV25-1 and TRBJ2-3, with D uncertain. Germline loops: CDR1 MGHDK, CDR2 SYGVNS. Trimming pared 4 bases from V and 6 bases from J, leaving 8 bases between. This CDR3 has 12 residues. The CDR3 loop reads CASSATMDTQYF. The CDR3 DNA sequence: TGTGCCAGCAGTGCTACGATGGATACGCAGTATTTT.

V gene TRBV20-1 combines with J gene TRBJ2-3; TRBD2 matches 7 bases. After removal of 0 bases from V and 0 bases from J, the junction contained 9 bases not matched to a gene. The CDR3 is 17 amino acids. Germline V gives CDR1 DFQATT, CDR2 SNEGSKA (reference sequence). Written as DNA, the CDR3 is TGCAGTGCTAGAGAACTCAAGACTAGCTCAAGCACAGATACGCAGTATTTT. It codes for CSARELKTSSSTDTQYF.

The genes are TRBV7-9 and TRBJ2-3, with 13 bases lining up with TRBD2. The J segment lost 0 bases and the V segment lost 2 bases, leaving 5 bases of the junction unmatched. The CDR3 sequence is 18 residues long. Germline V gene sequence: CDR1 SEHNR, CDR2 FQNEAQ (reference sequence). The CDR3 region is CASSLMGLAGTSTDTQYF. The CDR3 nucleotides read TGTGCCAGCAGCTTAATGGGACTAGCGGGGACCAGCACAGATACGCAGTATTTT.

The CDR3: CSAYRAAPYEQYF. The CDR3 DNA follows: TGCAGTGCGTACCGGGCCGCTCCCTACGAGCAGTACTTC. V and J are TRBV20-1 and TRBJ2-7, with unresolved D. The V gene's germline CDR1 is DFQATT and CDR2 SNEGSKA (reference sequence). Trimming removed 6 bases at V and 2 bases at J, with 14 bases between. The CDR3 length is 13 residues.

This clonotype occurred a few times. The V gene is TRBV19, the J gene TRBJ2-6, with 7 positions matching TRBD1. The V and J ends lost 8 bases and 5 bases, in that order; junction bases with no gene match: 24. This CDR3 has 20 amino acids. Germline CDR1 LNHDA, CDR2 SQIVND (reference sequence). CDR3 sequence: CASAPPPGTGTDIRANVLTF. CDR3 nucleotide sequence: TGTGCCAGTGCCCCTCCCCCAGGGACCGGGACAGACATAAGGGCCAACGTCCTGACTTTC.

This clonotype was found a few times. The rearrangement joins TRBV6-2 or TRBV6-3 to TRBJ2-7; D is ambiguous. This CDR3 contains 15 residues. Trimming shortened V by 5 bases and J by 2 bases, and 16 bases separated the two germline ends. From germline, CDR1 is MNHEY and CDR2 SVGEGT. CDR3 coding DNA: TGTGCCAGCAGTAACTACGTTGCTAAAGCCTACGAGCAGTACTTC. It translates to CASSNYVAKAYEQYF.

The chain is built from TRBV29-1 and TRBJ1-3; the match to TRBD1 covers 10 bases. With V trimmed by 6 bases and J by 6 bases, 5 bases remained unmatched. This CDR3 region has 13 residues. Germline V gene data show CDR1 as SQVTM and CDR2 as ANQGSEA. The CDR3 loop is CSVGQGTANTIYF. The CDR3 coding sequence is TGCAGCGTGGGACAGGGGACTGCAAACACCATATATTTT.

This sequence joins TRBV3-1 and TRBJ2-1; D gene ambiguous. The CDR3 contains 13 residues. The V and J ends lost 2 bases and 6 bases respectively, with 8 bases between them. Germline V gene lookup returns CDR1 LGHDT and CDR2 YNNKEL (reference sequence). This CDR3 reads CASSQFLLNEQFF. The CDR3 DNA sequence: TGTGCCAGCAGCCAATTCCTACTCAATGAGCAGTTCTTC.

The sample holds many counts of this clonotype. CDR3 nucleotides: TGCAGCGTTGACGGACAGGGGACCTACGAGCAGTACTTC. It yields the protein CSVDGQGTYEQYF. The chain couples TRBV29-1 to TRBJ2-7, with 9 bases matching TRBD1. This CDR3 has 13 residues. With 3 bases clipped from V and 2 bases from J, the junction kept 2 bases outside the gene matches. Germline V lookup: CDR1 SQVTM, CDR2 ANQGSEA.

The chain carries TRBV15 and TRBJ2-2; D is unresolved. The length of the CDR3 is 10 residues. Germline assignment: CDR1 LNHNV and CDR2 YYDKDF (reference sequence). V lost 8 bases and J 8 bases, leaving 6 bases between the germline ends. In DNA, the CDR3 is TGTGCCACCTATAGTGGGGAGCTGTTTTTT. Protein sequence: CATYSGELFF.

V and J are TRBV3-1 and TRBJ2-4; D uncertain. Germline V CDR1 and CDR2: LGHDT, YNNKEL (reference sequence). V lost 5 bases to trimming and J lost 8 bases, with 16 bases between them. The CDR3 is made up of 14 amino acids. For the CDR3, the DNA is TGTGCCAGCAGCTTAAGGGCGCGCGAGGACATTCAGTACTTC. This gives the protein CASSLRAREDIQYF.